Shown below are 10 T cell receptor beta chains from a single sample sequenced in a study of blood T cell repertoires in COVID-19. Using immunoSEQ multiplex PCR, the repertoire was profiled, and TCRdb retains in-frame clones only, with some absent. The sample lists 260,000 or so clones; 75% to 90% were seen once. The sequenced sample was PBMCs or T cells enriched from blood (not recorded which). These receptors were taken from a woman between 50 and 59 years old who had recovered from COVID-19.

CDR3: CASRYTGESNEKLFF. For the CDR3, the DNA is TGTGCCAGCAGGTATACAGGGGAATCCAATGAAAAACTGTTTTTT. This rearrangement joins TRBV6-5 to TRBJ1-4; 7 bases fit TRBD1. This CDR3 region has 15 residues. The J segment lost 5 bases and the V segment lost 6 bases, leaving 9 bases of the junction unmatched. Germline CDR1 is MNHEY and CDR2 is SVGAGI.

The chain joins TRBV27 to TRBJ2-1; 11 bases align to TRBD2. The V segment lost 6 bases and the J segment 8 bases; nucleotides outside the gene matches: 9. The CDR3 sequence is 15 residues long. Germline loops: CDR1 MNHEY, CDR2 SMNVEV (reference sequence). The CDR3 nucleotides are TGTGCCAGCAGCCAAAAGACTAGCGGGAAGTATGAGCAGTTCTTC. Protein product: CASSQKTSGKYEQFF.

The chain employs TRBV29-1 and TRBJ2-5; TRBD2 matches at 14 bases. The length of the CDR3 is 14 residues. V shed 7 bases and J 7 bases; nucleotides not matched to a gene: 8. From germline, CDR1 is SQVTM and CDR2 ANQGSEA. CDR3 nucleotide sequence: TGCAGCGCCGGGACTAGCGGGGGTGTGGGGACCCAGTACTTC. Its translation: CSAGTSGGVGTQYF.

The chain combines TRBV30 with TRBJ1-1, with D hard to call. The CDR3 runs to 13 residues. V was clipped by 4 bases and J by 10 bases, with 19 bases between them. From germline, CDR1 is GTSNPN and CDR2 SVGIG (reference sequence). The CDR3: CAWTAGDGSRAFF. The CDR3 nucleotides are TGTGCCTGGACCGCGGGCGATGGATCTCGAGCTTTCTTT.

This clone has just a few counts. The chain recombines TRBV15 with TRBJ1-5; D not resolved. Deletions cut 0 bases from V and 4 bases from J, with 10 bases between. Germline assignment: CDR1 LNHNV and CDR2 YYDKDF (reference sequence). There are 15 residues in the CDR3. The DNA of the CDR3 is TGTGCCACCAGCAGAGATCACGTAGCAAATCAGCCCCAGCATTTT. Protein: CATSRDHVANQPQHF.

This chain joins TRBV25-1 and TRBJ1-4, with TRBD1 as a possible D gene (5 bases). Between the trimmed V and J ends, which lost 3 bases and 6 bases, there was a span of 8 bases. This CDR3 spans 13 amino acids. Germline V lookup: CDR1 MGHDK, CDR2 SYGVNS. The CDR3 bases are TGTGCCAGCAGTGACAGGGTTTATGAAAAACTGTTTTTT. Residues: CASSDRVYEKLFF.

This clone has only a few counts. The V gene is TRBV25-1, the J gene TRBJ1-3; D gene uncertain. Germline V lookup: CDR1 MGHDK, CDR2 SYGVNS. V shed 7 bases and J shed 2 bases, with 12 bases lying between them. This CDR3 has 14 residues. The CDR3, as DNA: TGTGCCAGCATCGCGTGGGGAGCTGGAAACACCATATATTTT. Its protein is CASIAWGAGNTIYF.

Here the CDR3 reads CASSRTDRGQSPLHF. In nucleotides, the CDR3 is TGTGCCAGCAGTCGCACAGACAGGGGTCAATCACCCCTCCACTTT. The rearrangement joins TRBV6-5 to TRBJ1-6, with 8 bases aligning to TRBD1. With 5 bases clipped from V and 10 bases from J, the junction kept 10 bases outside the gene matches. Germline V gene sequence: CDR1 MNHEY, CDR2 SVGAGI. CDR3 length: 15 amino acids.

The J gene is TRBJ1-6, the V gene TRBV30; 9 bases line up with TRBD1. J was trimmed by 4 bases and V by 2 bases; bases with no gene match: 3. Germline V CDR1 and CDR2: GTSNPN, SVGIG (reference sequence). The CDR3 covers 15 residues. The CDR3 coding sequence is TGTGCCTGGAGTCCCGGGACAGGGTATAATTCACCCCTCCACTTT. This translates into CAWSPGTGYNSPLHF.

The chain recombines TRBV19 with TRBJ2-1; the match to TRBD2 covers 14 bases. Germline loops: CDR1 LNHDA, CDR2 SQIVND (reference sequence). V was clipped by 4 bases and J by 9 bases; unmatched bases: 8. The CDR3 is 16 amino acids. The chain's CDR3 is CASSTRLAGGPSEQFF. As DNA, the CDR3 is TGTGCCAGTAGTACCCGACTAGCGGGAGGGCCAAGTGAGCAGTTCTTC.